These 26 T cell receptor beta chains share one sample of origin, sequenced in a study of low-dose radiotherapy and immunotherapy resistance in tumors. Time point denoted: after trial treatment. Treatment denoted: LDRT plus nivolumab, ipilimumab, low-dose cyclophosphamide and aspirin (RACIN trial). cDNA synthesis used a TRAV/TRBV-specific primer set for both chains. For amplifying TCRs, the PCR ran for 15 to 20 cycles with Phusion, which was used together with a constant-region primer and the adapter on the V primers. TCRdb reprocessed the reads with MiXCR, giving one entry per CDR3 protein. Of under 90,000 distinct CDR3 sequences detected, around 17% appear once; the ten largest clones hold less than 1.5%. Source: PBMCs, taken after low-dose radiotherapy plus immunotherapy. The source is a male donor with prostate cancer.

The chain recombines TRBV5-1 with TRBJ2-1, with D maybe TRBD1 (6 bases). The CDR3 loop spans 15 amino acids. The ends were cut back, 6 bases at V and 7 bases at J, with 20 bases in the middle. Germline V gives CDR1 SGHRS, CDR2 YFSETQ. Written as DNA, the CDR3 is TGCGCCAGCATGAGGCAGGGGTCTATGATGAATGAGCAGTTCTTC. It is translated as CASMRQGSMMNEQFF. The variable domain in full, with the rest retrieved from reference TRBV5-1 and TRBJ2-1, is KAGVTQTPRYLIKTRGQQVTLSCSPISGHRSVSWYQQTPGQGLQFLFEYFSETQRNKGNFPGRFSGRQFSNSRSEMNVSTLELGDSALYLCASMRQGSMMNEQFFGPGTRLTVL.

This clonotype has at least ten counts. J is TRBJ2-1 and V is TRBV19; D is possibly TRBD1 or TRBD2 (5 bases each). Germline CDR1 LNHDA, CDR2 SQIVND (reference sequence). The CDR3 covers 12 residues. V lost 3 bases, J lost 10 bases, and 10 bases lay in between. The CDR3 protein is CASSILRGEQFF. DNA of the CDR3: TGTGCCAGTAGTATCTTGAGGGGCGAGCAGTTCTTC.

Ten or more counts support this clonotype. The rearrangement uses TRBV29-1 and TRBJ1-2, with no clear D. Germline V gives CDR1 SQVTM, CDR2 ANQGSEA. V lost 3 bases and J 8 bases, leaving 19 bases between the germline ends. The CDR3 covers 14 residues. In nucleotides, the CDR3 is TGCAGCGTTGATTCGAATGCGTCCGGGGTCGGCTACACCTTC. Amino acids: CSVDSNASGVGYTF.

In its sample, this clonotype was seen many times. The V gene is TRBV5-5, the J gene TRBJ2-7; a weak D match, TRBD1 (6 bases). V lost 4 bases and J lost 1, with 12 bases in between. Germline loops: CDR1 SGHKS, CDR2 YYEKEE (reference sequence). The CDR3 has 14 residues. CDR3 bases: TGTGCCAGCAGCAAGGGACAAGGGTCCTACGAGCAGTACTTC. As protein: CASSKGQGSYEQYF.

This clonotype came up many times. V is TRBV20-1 and J is TRBJ2-3; 7 bases match TRBD2. This CDR3 has 12 residues. The V and J ends lost 4 bases and 9 bases, in that order; junction bases with no gene match: 7. CDR1 and CDR2 from the germline V gene are DFQATT and SNEGSKA (reference sequence). The CDR3 DNA reads as TGCAGTGCTACCCCCTCAGCGGGAACGCAGTATTTT. Its protein is CSATPSAGTQYF.

V and J are TRBV27 and TRBJ1-2; 9 bases are a match to TRBD1. Trimming at V came to 3 bases and at J to 6 bases, leaving 5 bases not matched to a gene. This CDR3 has 14 amino acids. CDR1 is MNHEY, CDR2 SMNVEV, per germline (reference sequence). CDR3 nucleotides: TGTGCCAGCAGTTTGGGACAGGGTGTTAATGGCTACACCTTC. Translation: CASSLGQGVNGYTF.

This clonotype has a count of ten or more. CDR3 sequence (DNA): TGTGCCATCAGTGAAAACCTAGCGGGAAGGGAGACCCAGTACTTC. This codes for CAISENLAGRETQYF. The chain combines TRBV10-3 with TRBJ2-5, with 9 bases fitting TRBD2. Germline loops: CDR1 ENHRY, CDR2 SYGVKD. There are 15 residues in the CDR3. Trimming removed 3 bases from V and 5 bases from J; junction bases left unmatched: 7.

This clonotype was seen at least ten times. The chain has TRBV6-5 and TRBJ1-3, with unresolved D. Between the trimmed V and J ends, which lost 2 bases and 1 base, there was a span of 9 bases. Germline values: CDR1 MNHEY, CDR2 SVGAGI. The CDR3 length is 15 residues. CDR3: CASSYRALSGNTIYF. CDR3 DNA: TGTGCCAGCAGTTACCGGGCCCTGTCTGGAAACACCATATATTTT.

This clonotype was recorded at least ten times. V is TRBV3-1 and J is TRBJ2-3, with D perhaps TRBD2 (6 bases). CDR3 length: 15 residues. The V and J ends lost 2 bases and 2 bases respectively, with 11 bases between them. From germline, CDR1 is LGHDT and CDR2 YNNKEL (reference sequence). The CDR3, as DNA: TGTGCCAGCAGCCAATCAGGGACTCACACAGATACGCAGTATTTT. It yields the protein CASSQSGTHTDTQYF.

As for this clonotype: A far larger clone is off by one base, so a read error is likely. The V gene is TRBV6-1, the J gene TRBJ2-5; 10 positions agree with TRBD1. The CDR3 covers 16 residues. Germline CDR1 and CDR2: MNHNS and SASEGT. With V trimmed by 5 bases and J by 5 bases, 11 bases remained unmatched. The CDR3: CASSRQGAVFRETQYF. Written as DNA, the CDR3 is TGTGCCAGCAGTCGACAGGGGGCTGTGTTCCGGGAGACCCAGTACTTC.

This clonotype was recorded many times. Written as DNA, the CDR3 is TGTGCCACCAGTGACCCACAGGACATATCGAACATTCAGTACTTC. The encoded protein is CATSDPQDISNIQYF. The chain combines TRBV24-1 with TRBJ2-4, with D possibly being TRBD1 (5 bases). The CDR3 consists of 15 residues. V dropped 4 bases and J dropped 7 bases, with 16 bases sitting between them. CDR1 is KGHDR, CDR2 SFDVKD, per germline.

This clonotype has ten or more counts. The chain joins TRBV27 to TRBJ2-7, with 9 bases lining up with TRBD1. Germline V gene data show CDR1 as MNHEY and CDR2 as SMNVEV (reference sequence). J was trimmed by 5 bases and V by 5 bases; bases with no gene match: 10. The CDR3 covers 15 residues. CDR3 bases: TGTGCCAGCAGTCCGACCGGGACAGGGTTAAACGAGCAGTACTTC. Translation gives CASSPTGTGLNEQYF.

This clonotype came up a few times. The V gene is TRBV20-1, the J gene TRBJ2-3; 10 bases map to TRBD2. V lost 5 bases, J lost 1 base, and 6 bases stayed unmatched. CDR3 length equals 15 residues. The germline CDR1 and CDR2 sequences are DFQATT and SNEGSKA (reference sequence). The CDR3 spells CSAFRLAGRTDTQYF. In DNA, the CDR3 is TGCAGTGCTTTTCGACTAGCGGGTCGCACAGATACGCAGTATTTT.

There are many counts of this clonotype. The chain combines TRBV29-1 with TRBJ2-1; D is uncertain. The CDR3 loop spans 13 amino acids. Trimming stripped 0 bases from V and 8 bases from J, with 11 bases between. Germline V gives CDR1 SQVTM, CDR2 ANQGSEA. In nucleotides, the CDR3 is TGCAGCGTTGAAGAGAACCTTAGGGATGAGCAGTTCTTC. Residues: CSVEENLRDEQFF.

The table lists this clonotype with a few counts. The chain carries TRBV20-1 and TRBJ1-1; D gene uncertain. This CDR3 is built from 13 residues. V lost 2 bases to trimming and J lost 4 bases, with 11 bases between them. Per the germline V gene, CDR1 is DFQATT and CDR2 is SNEGSKA (reference sequence). The CDR3 loop reads CSARPGPGTEAFF. The CDR3 DNA follows: TGCAGTGCTAGACCAGGCCCGGGCACTGAAGCTTTCTTT.

This clonotype was counted ten times or more. The chain uses TRBV7-9 and TRBJ1-6; 10 bases are a match to TRBD1. J was trimmed by 10 bases and V by 5 bases; bases with no gene match: 5. The CDR3 spans 14 residues. Germline V gene sequence: CDR1 SEHNR, CDR2 FQNEAQ (reference sequence). The CDR3 bases are TGTGCCAGCAGCGTGACAGGGGGCGAATCACCCCTCCACTTT. Its translation: CASSVTGGESPLHF.

This clonotype was recorded at least ten times. The rearrangement uses TRBV20-1 and TRBJ2-3, with TRBD2 as a possible D gene (7 bases). CDR1 and CDR2 (germline): DFQATT, SNEGSKA (reference sequence). V lost 5 bases and J lost 3, with 15 bases in between. CDR3 length: 14 residues. CDR3 bases: TGCAGTGCTCTAAAGGGGGGGGAGACAGATACGCAGTATTTT. It specifies CSALKGGETDTQYF.

The chain couples TRBV6-2 or TRBV6-3 to TRBJ2-3; unclear D gene. CDR3 length equals 12 residues. Germline assignment: CDR1 MNHEY and CDR2 SVGEGT. The ends were cut back, 6 bases at V and 3 bases at J, with 7 bases in the middle. In DNA, the CDR3 is TGTGCCAGCAGGGAACGAACAGATACGCAGTATTTT. Translated: CASRERTDTQYF.

This clonotype appeared many times. The chain employs TRBV29-1 and TRBJ2-1; 10 nucleotides line up with TRBD2. Trimming took 3 bases from V and 0 from J; bases not matched to a gene: 5. Germline lookup yields CDR1 SQVTM and CDR2 ANQGSEA. The CDR3 totals 16 residues. The CDR3 loop is CSVEGTSESSYNEQFF. The CDR3, as DNA: TGCAGCGTTGAGGGGACTAGCGAGAGCTCCTACAATGAGCAGTTCTTC.

This clonotype was seen ten or more times. CDR3 coding DNA: TGTGCCAGCAGCCGGACTAGCGGGGCCACTGAGCAGTTCTTC. Its translation is CASSRTSGATEQFF. The chain carries TRBV5-4 and TRBJ2-1; 12 bases agree with TRBD2. The J segment lost 9 bases and the V segment lost 4 bases, leaving 5 bases of the junction unmatched. The CDR3 covers 14 residues. Germline V gene lookup returns CDR1 SGHNT and CDR2 YYREEE (reference sequence).

This clonotype was seen repeatedly, ten times or more. The chain couples TRBV29-1 to TRBJ2-5, with D possibly being TRBD1 or TRBD2 (5 bases each). The germline CDR1 and CDR2 sequences are SQVTM and ANQGSEA. This CDR3 has 13 residues. The ends were cut back, 6 bases at V and 4 bases at J, with 15 bases in the middle. Here the CDR3 reads CSVDGIGVETQYF. In DNA, the CDR3 is TGCAGCGTGGACGGGATAGGGGTAGAGACCCAGTACTTC.

This clonotype was recorded many times. The chain couples TRBV5-1 to TRBJ2-5; TRBD1 matches 8 bases. Trimming cost V 5 bases and J 5 bases; bases outside gene matches: 5. Per the germline V gene, CDR1 is SGHRS and CDR2 is YFSETQ. The CDR3 has 13 amino acids. The CDR3 DNA follows: TGCGCCAGCAGGAGACAGGGGTCGGAGACCCAGTACTTC. Encoded protein: CASRRQGSETQYF.

The table lists this clonotype with many counts. V is TRBV6-4 and J is TRBJ2-7, with a weak D call TRBD2 (6 bases). Germline lookup yields CDR1 MRHNA and CDR2 SNTAGT. Trimming stripped 5 bases from V and 7 bases from J, with 21 bases between. The CDR3 runs to 15 residues. CDR3 in DNA: TGTGCCAGCAGTCCTCTAGGTGGAGAAGGGAGGGAGCAGTACTTC. Residues: CASSPLGGEGREQYF.

This clonotype was seen ten or more times. V gene TRBV12-3 or TRBV12-4 combines with J gene TRBJ1-1; TRBD1 agrees at 10 bases. The CDR3 length is 15 residues. V was pared by 5 bases and J by 4 bases, with 7 bases of the junction left unmatched. The CDR3 reads CASSPPGTGATEAFF. The CDR3 region has the DNA TGTGCCAGCAGTCCGCCCGGGACAGGGGCCACTGAAGCTTTCTTT.

This clonotype was recorded at least ten times. The chain is built from TRBV29-1 and TRBJ1-2; D unresolved. This CDR3 region has 10 residues. The germline V and J ends were trimmed by 7 bases and 7 bases, with 10 bases remaining between them. Germline values: CDR1 SQVTM, CDR2 ANQGSEA. CDR3 loop: CSALDGGYTF. CDR3 sequence (DNA): TGCAGCGCCCTGGACGGTGGCTACACCTTC. Full variable domain (outside the CDR3, taken from reference TRBV29-1 and TRBJ1-2): SAVISQKPSRDICQRGTSLTIQCQVDSQVTMMFWYRQQPGQSLTLIATANQGSEATYESGFVIDKFPISRPNLTFSTLTVSNMSPEDSSIYLCSALDGGYTFGSGTRLTVV.

This clonotype has at least ten counts. The chain employs TRBV28 and TRBJ2-7; D is ambiguous. This CDR3 contains 13 residues. Germline lookup yields CDR1 MDHEN and CDR2 SYDVKM. V was pared by 5 bases and J by 3 bases, with 11 bases between. The CDR3 spells CASSPGRVYEQYF. CDR3 in DNA: TGTGCCAGCAGTCCCGGACGGGTCTACGAGCAGTACTTC.